These T cell receptor beta chains were read from a single sample in a study of radiotherapy plus CTLA-4 blockade in lung cancer. Sequencing used immunoSEQ multiplex PCR; TCRdb keeps in-frame clones, though not all of them. The sample lists 80,000 to 95,000 clones, around 80% occurring once. This specimen was peripheral blood, taken from a patient treated with radiotherapy plus ipilimumab. The receptors derive from a human donor with non-small cell lung cancer that progressed on radiotherapy plus ipilimumab. The CDR3 runs from the conserved cysteine through the conserved F or W. A D gene is named only where the DNA matches it firmly. Some rows have no size entry. The others give once, few or many, or a class for an expanded clone.

j_call,v_call,d_call,clone_size,cdr3_aa,cdr3_nt
TRBJ2-7,TRBV11-2,.,.,CASSLDGSSYEQYF,TGTGCCAGCAGCTTAGACGGCAGCTCCTACGAGCAGTACTTC
TRBJ1-2,TRBV27,TRBD1,once,CASSSEGQGFRYGYTF,TGTGCCAGCAGTTCGGAGGGACAGGGGTTTCGCTATGGCTACACCTTC
TRBJ2-1,TRBV5-1,TRBD2,.,CASSWRTSGRAVEQFF,TGCGCCAGCAGCTGGAGGACTAGCGGGAGAGCGGTTGAGCAGTTCTTC
TRBJ2-3,TRBV7-8,.,.,CASSLVAGSSDTQYF,TGTGCCAGCAGCTTAGTTGCGGGAAGCTCAGATACGCAGTATTTT
TRBJ2-7,TRBV2,.,.,CASSESLEQYF,TGTGCCAGCAGTGAAAGCCTGGAGCAGTACTTC
TRBJ1-1,TRBV19,TRBD1,few,CASSRDRNTEAFF,TGTGCCAGTAGTAGGGACAGAAACACTGAAGCTTTCTTT
TRBJ2-7,TRBV4-3,TRBD2,.,CASSQAASGATYEQYF,TGCGCCAGCAGCCAGGCCGCTAGCGGGGCCACCTACGAGCAGTACTTC
TRBJ2-2,TRBV6-4,.,.,CASSTNTGELFF,TGTGCCAGCAGTACAAACACCGGGGAGCTGTTTTTT
TRBJ2-3,TRBV28,TRBD1,.,CASSRGQGADTQYF,TGTGCCAGCAGCAGAGGACAGGGGGCGGATACGCAGTATTTT
TRBJ1-5,TRBV10-2,.,.,CASSEAGGSNQPQHF,TGCGCCAGCAGTGAGGCGGGGGGGAGCAATCAGCCCCAGCATTTT
TRBJ2-1,TRBV7-9,.,.,CASSLSMGNEQFF,TGTGCCAGCAGCTTATCTATGGGGAATGAGCAGTTCTTC
TRBJ1-1,TRBV4-1,.,.,CASSQDMEGGTEAFF,TGCGCCAGCAGCCAAGATATGGAGGGCGGCACTGAAGCTTTCTTT
TRBJ2-7,TRBV18,.,.,CASSPPNGQGVEQYF,TGTGCCAGCTCACCACCGAACGGCCAGGGTGTCGAGCAGTACTTC
TRBJ2-5,TRBV6-5,.,.,CASSDTNQETQYF,TGTGCCAGCAGTGACACAAACCAAGAGACCCAGTACTTC
TRBJ2-2,TRBV27,.,.,CASSSRGSNTGELFF,TGTGCCAGCAGTTCCCGGGGCTCGAACACCGGGGAGCTGTTTTTT
TRBJ2-1,TRBV4-2,.,once,CASTFRGSSTDSEQFF,TGTGCCAGCACGTTTCGGGGGAGCAGTACTGATAGTGAGCAGTTCTTC
TRBJ1-5,TRBV28,.,.,CASRLVQENQPQHF,TGTGCCAGCAGGCTCGTCCAGGAAAACCAGCCCCAGCATTTT
TRBJ2-1,TRBV5-1,.,few,CASSPNYFSYNEQFF,TGCGCCAGCAGCCCTAATTACTTCTCCTACAATGAGCAGTTCTTC
TRBJ2-7,TRBV11-2,.,.,CASSLVVFREQYF,TGTGCCAGCAGCTTAGTAGTTTTCCGCGAGCAGTACTTC
TRBJ2-1,TRBV5-1,.,.,CASSLLGQEQFF,TGCGCCAGCAGCCTTTTAGGACAAGAGCAGTTCTTC
TRBJ1-1,TRBV10-3,TRBD1,once,CAIRDRGRSAEAFF,TGTGCCATCAGGGACAGGGGTCGGAGCGCTGAAGCTTTCTTT
TRBJ2-1,TRBV4-2,TRBD2,.,CASSQLAGESGNEQFF,TGTGCCAGCAGCCAGCTAGCGGGAGAGTCTGGCAATGAGCAGTTCTTC
TRBJ2-2,TRBV4-1,TRBD1,.,CASSQQQGAFSGELFF,TGCGCCAGCAGCCAACAACAGGGGGCTTTTTCCGGGGAGCTGTTTTTT
TRBJ2-7,TRBV2,.,.,CASRLTYEQYF,TGTGCCAGCAGATTGACCTACGAGCAGTACTTC
TRBJ2-1,TRBV18,.,.,CASSPIQLGSSYNEQFF,TGTGCCAGCTCACCAATTCAACTGGGAAGCTCCTACAATGAGCAGTTCTTC